This T cell receptor beta chain was documented in a study of tumor-infiltrating lymphocytes in oesophageal squamous cell carcinoma. This clonotype was seen ten or more times. TCRdb reprocessed the PCR reads with MiXCR, giving one entry per CDR3 protein. The sample carries 15,000 to 20,000 distinct CDR3 sequences, 50% recorded once. Sequenced input: esophageal tumor tissue. The receptor was derived from a male donor with esophageal squamous cell carcinoma.

CDR3 sequence (DNA): TGTGCCAGCAGTTTCGGGGGAAGCACAGATACGCAGTATTTT. Protein sequence: CASSFGGSTDTQYF. J is TRBJ2-3 and V is TRBV12-3 or TRBV12-4; D perhaps matches TRBD2 (6 bases). Trimming shortened V by 3 bases and J by 0 bases, and 7 bases separated the two germline ends. This CDR3 has 14 residues.